The clone carrying this T cell receptor (beta chain) was detected only a few times. Its antigen is as yet unknown. In the PCR, 60 Vbeta and 13 Jbeta primers were used. Measured with immunoSEQ multiplex PCR; TCRdb has only the in-frame clones, and not every one. The data contain roughly 120,000 clones, roughly two thirds of them singletons. The entry originates in a study of cytomegalovirus exposure and HLA in healthy donors. Study-level information: In a previous analysis, 110 million or so unique TCR beta sequences were found from 170 million or so T cells. Among 398 genotyped donors, about 85% fell in the Caucasian-associated ancestry cluster.

The V and J ends lost 4 bases and 0 bases respectively, with 10 bases between them. The germline CDR1 and CDR2 sequences are SGHNT and YYREEE (reference sequence). The CDR3 consists of 14 residues. Study conclusions and caveats: A previous analysis found most TCR beta V segments productive roughly 87% or roughly 30% of the time. There were 150 to 200 TCR beta chains listed as cytomegalovirus-associated.

This TCR came from a man aged 30-40 years in good health and CMV-seropositive. V gene TRBV5-4 combines with J gene TRBJ1-1; D not certain. Material: PBMCs. For the CDR3, the DNA is TGTGCCAGCAGCCTGGGTTACATGAACACTGAAGCTTTCTTT. This gives the protein CASSLGYMNTEAFF. Looking up the rest from reference TRBV5-4 and TRBJ1-1 gives the full variable domain: ETGVTQSPTHLIKTRGQQVTLRCSSQSGHNTVSWYQQALGQGPQFIFQYYREEENGRGNFPPRFSGLQFPNYSSELNVNALELDDSALYLCASSLGYMNTEAFFGQGTRLTVV.